This T cell receptor (beta chain) was retrieved from a study of cytomegalovirus exposure and HLA in healthy donors. Study information: Unique TCR beta sequences numbering fewer than 130 million came from 150 million to 200 million T cells in an earlier analysis. Study-level results: The later analysis indicated that the majority of CMV-associated TCR beta chains appeared HLA-restricted.

The PCR used 60 Vbeta and 13 Jbeta primers. Only in-frame clones appear in the TCRdb table, and some are missing; sequencing was by immunoSEQ multiplex PCR. Here the sample spans 130,000 or so clones, 75% being singletons. This clone has just a few counts. Its matching antigen is unknown. This TCR derives from a man in his forties or fifties in good health and CMV-seronegative. The sample was PBMCs.

DNA for the CDR3: TGCGCCAGCAGCCAAGGTCTAGGGGTCGCTTTCTTT. It yields the protein CASSQGLGVAFF. The V call is TRBV4-1, the J call TRBJ1-1, with D possibly TRBD1 on 5 matching bases. Germline loops: CDR1 MGHRA, CDR2 YSYEKL. The CDR3 spans 12 residues. V lost 1 base, J lost 11 bases, and 11 bases lay in between.